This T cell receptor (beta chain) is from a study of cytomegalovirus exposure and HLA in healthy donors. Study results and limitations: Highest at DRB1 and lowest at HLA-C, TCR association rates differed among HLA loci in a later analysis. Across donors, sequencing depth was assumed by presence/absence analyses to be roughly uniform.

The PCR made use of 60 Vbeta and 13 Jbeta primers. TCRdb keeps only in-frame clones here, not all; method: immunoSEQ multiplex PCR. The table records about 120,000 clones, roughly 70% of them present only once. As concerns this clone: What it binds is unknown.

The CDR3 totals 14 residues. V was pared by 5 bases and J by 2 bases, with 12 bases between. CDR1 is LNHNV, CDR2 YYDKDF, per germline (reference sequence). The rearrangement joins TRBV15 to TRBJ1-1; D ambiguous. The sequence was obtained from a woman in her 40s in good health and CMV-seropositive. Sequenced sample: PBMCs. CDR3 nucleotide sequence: TGTGCCACCAGCTACCGGGAGATAAACACTGAAGCTTTCTTT. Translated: CATSYREINTEAFF.